These T cell receptor beta chains were read from a single sample in a study of identical twins. TCRdb re-called the 5' RACE reads with MiXCR, one entry per CDR3 protein. The sample has 520,000 or so distinct CDR3 sequences, roughly a fifth seen once. These data were likewise used in another study, on T cells expressing NK-cell markers.

The specimen was CD4+ T cells sorted from blood. The receptors derive from a woman aged 18-29 years in good health. CDR3s include the opening cysteine and the closing phenylalanine or tryptophan. D genes are given only for firm matches. Rows give clone size only sometimes, using once, few, many, or a class for an expanded clone.

abundance | j_gene | d_gene | len | v_gene | CDR3aa | CDR3nt
. | TRBJ2-5 | . | 12 | TRBV5-1 | CASALGMETQYF | TGCGCCAGCGCCTTGGGGATGGAGACCCAGTACTTC
few | TRBJ2-1 | TRBD2 | 18 | TRBV12-3/TRBV12-4 | CASSFSSGGRSPYNEQFF | TGTGCCAGCAGTTTTTCTAGCGGGGGCCGATCACCCTACAATGAGCAGTTCTTC
. | TRBJ2-5 | . | 13 | TRBV18 | CASSPPTEETQYF | TGTGCCAGCTCACCACCGACGGAAGAGACCCAGTACTTC
few | TRBJ1-3 | TRBD1 | 16 | TRBV12-3/TRBV12-4 | CASSPTQGTSGNTIYF | TGTGCCAGCAGCCCCACACAGGGGACTAGTGGAAACACCATATATTTT
. | TRBJ1-2 | . | 14 | TRBV7-2 | CASSFGAAFDGYTF | TGTGCCAGCAGCTTTGGGGCGGCTTTTGATGGCTACACCTTC
many | TRBJ2-2 | TRBD1 | 15 | TRBV7-9 | CASSKTGLNTGELFF | TGTGCCAGCAGCAAGACAGGGCTTAACACCGGGGAGCTGTTTTTT
few | TRBJ2-5 | TRBD2 | 16 | TRBV20-1 | CSASGTSGRAVETQYF | TGCAGTGCTTCCGGGACTAGCGGGAGGGCCGTTGAGACCCAGTACTTC
few | TRBJ2-3 | . | 16 | TRBV20-1 | CSARIMGGGPTDTQYF | TGCAGTGCTAGGATAATGGGCGGGGGCCCCACAGATACGCAGTATTTT
many | TRBJ2-5 | . | 13 | TRBV7-2 | CASRRRVGETQYF | TGTGCCAGCAGGCGACGAGTCGGAGAGACCCAGTACTTC
. | TRBJ2-7 | TRBD1 | 13 | TRBV29-1 | CSVRGQGAYEQYF | TGCAGCGTCCGGGGACAGGGCGCCTACGAGCAGTACTTC
. | TRBJ2-1 | TRBD2 | 15 | TRBV5-1 | CASSFLAGESNEQFF | TGCGCCAGCAGCTTCCTAGCGGGCGAATCCAATGAGCAGTTCTTC
. | TRBJ2-3 | . | 16 | TRBV3-1 | CASSLFGAGNTDTQYF | TGTGCCAGCAGTCTCTTCGGGGCGGGAAACACAGATACGCAGTATTTT
many | TRBJ1-1 | TRBD1 | 16 | TRBV12-3/TRBV12-4 | CASSHRTGVRDTEAFF | TGTGCCAGCAGTCACCGGACAGGGGTCCGGGACACTGAAGCTTTCTTT
many | TRBJ2-1 | . | 15 | TRBV5-5 | CASSVDGLSSNEQFF | TGTGCCAGCAGCGTAGACGGCCTCTCATCGAATGAGCAGTTCTTC
once | TRBJ2-3 | . | 13 | TRBV7-2 | CASSLAGGVLQYF | TGTGCCAGCAGCTTAGCCGGGGGCGTTTTGCAGTATTTT
. | TRBJ2-7 | TRBD2 | 15 | TRBV3-1 | CASSRLGLAGDEQYF | TGTGCCAGCAGCCGCCTGGGACTAGCGGGAGACGAGCAGTACTTC
. | TRBJ1-1 | . | 13 | TRBV10-3 | CAIKARVNTEAFF | TGTGCCATCAAGGCAAGGGTGAACACTGAAGCTTTCTTT
. | TRBJ1-2 | . | 13 | TRBV24-1 | CATSGPSYYGYTF | TGTGCCACCAGTGGTCCCAGCTACTATGGCTACACCTTC
. | TRBJ1-1 | . | 14 | TRBV7-9 | CASSLGGTSPEAFF | TGTGCCAGCAGCTTGGGAGGGACCTCACCTGAAGCTTTCTTT
. | TRBJ2-3 | . | 18 | TRBV20-1 | CSADSPAYTSSSTDTQYF | TGCAGTGCTGATTCCCCCGCCTATACCTCCTCAAGCACAGATACGCAGTATTTT
few | TRBJ1-5 | . | 14 | TRBV9 | CASSVRPGTQPQHF | TGTGCCAGCAGCGTAAGGCCAGGGACCCAGCCCCAGCATTTT
few | TRBJ2-1 | TRBD1 | 12 | TRBV12-3/TRBV12-4 | CASTLQGNEQFF | TGTGCCAGCACCCTACAGGGGAATGAGCAGTTCTTC
. | TRBJ2-1 | TRBD2 | 18 | TRBV7-6 | CASSLWASGASSYNEQFF | TGTGCCAGCAGCTTATGGGCTAGCGGGGCCTCCTCCTACAATGAGCAGTTCTTC
. | TRBJ2-5 | TRBD1 | 14 | TRBV27 | CASSLSNRGETQYF | TGTGCCAGCAGTTTATCGAACAGGGGGGAGACCCAGTACTTC
. | TRBJ2-1 | . | 13 | TRBV10-3 | CAISGTTGDEQFF | TGTGCCATCAGTGGTACAACGGGCGATGAGCAGTTCTTC
few | TRBJ2-7 | TRBD1 | 13 | TRBV20-1 | CSASRRTGREQYF | TGCAGTGCTAGCCGGAGGACAGGTCGCGAGCAGTACTTC
. | TRBJ2-7 | . | 12 | TRBV9 | CASSVEGNEQYF | TGTGCCAGCAGCGTAGAGGGGAACGAGCAGTACTTC
few | TRBJ1-5 | . | 15 | TRBV15 | CATSRDLEGSQPQHF | TGTGCCACCAGCAGAGATCTGGAGGGATCCCAGCCCCAGCATTTT
many | TRBJ2-7 | . | 14 | TRBV3-1 | CASSQDVTLVKQYF | TGTGCCAGCAGCCAAGATGTGACACTCGTAAAGCAGTACTTC